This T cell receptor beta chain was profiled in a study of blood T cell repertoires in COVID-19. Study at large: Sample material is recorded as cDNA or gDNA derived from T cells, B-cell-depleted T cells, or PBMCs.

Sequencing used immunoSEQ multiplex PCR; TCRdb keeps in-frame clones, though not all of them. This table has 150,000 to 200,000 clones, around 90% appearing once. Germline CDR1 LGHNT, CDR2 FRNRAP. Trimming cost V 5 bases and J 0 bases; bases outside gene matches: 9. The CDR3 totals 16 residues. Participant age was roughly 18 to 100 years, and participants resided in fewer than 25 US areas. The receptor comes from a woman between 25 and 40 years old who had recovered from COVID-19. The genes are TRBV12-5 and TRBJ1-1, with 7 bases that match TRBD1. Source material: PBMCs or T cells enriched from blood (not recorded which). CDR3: CASGAPADRLNTEAFF. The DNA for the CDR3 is TGTGCTAGTGGTGCCCCTGCGGACAGGCTGAACACTGAAGCTTTCTTT.